This T cell receptor beta chain was sequenced for a study of early T cells in non-severe SARS-CoV-2 infection. Background on the study: Sequenced material consisted of bulk RNA (from unsorted whole blood), and chains were unpaired.

Germline V gives CDR1 SQVTM, CDR2 ANQGSEA. This CDR3 has 12 residues. The ends were cut back, 7 bases at V and 2 bases at J, with 8 bases in the middle. As for this clonotype: Its specificity is not known.

Individual cDNA molecules carried attached unique molecular identifiers. TCRdb re-called the 5' RACE reads with MiXCR, one entry per CDR3 protein. The table has tens of thousands of distinct CDR3 sequences, roughly 13% seen once. Findings and limits, study-wide: Sequences matched to VDJdb favored anti-spike CD8 responses, while private and CD4 specificities were missed.

This rearrangement joins TRBV29-1 to TRBJ1-4, with a weak D call TRBD1 (6 bases). This TCR was recovered from an adult who was a healthcare worker with PCR-confirmed SARS-CoV-2 infection or an uninfected control (not recorded which). Sequences were obtained from whole blood. The CDR3 sequence is CSAQGTNEKLFF. CDR3 bases: TGCAGCGCACAGGGCACTAATGAAAAACTGTTTTTT.